This TCR beta chain was identified in a study of T-cell reconstitution after alpha-beta-depleted transplantation in children. TCRbeta library preparation incorporated unique molecular identifiers. TCRdb reprocessed the PCR reads with MiXCR, giving one entry per CDR3 protein. Of around 380,000 distinct CDR3 sequences in the sample, roughly 11% were seen once. The source is a human donor who donated a stem cell graft to a child with acute myeloid leukemia. Sequencing used PBMCs from the stem cell graft donor, obtained from the stem cell graft.

DNA of the CDR3: TGTGCCAGCAGCGTGTTCATGAACACTGAAGCTTTCTTT. This sequence encodes CASSVFMNTEAFF. This rearrangement joins TRBV5-6 to TRBJ1-1, with no clear D. CDR1 and CDR2 from the germline V gene are SGHDT and YYEEEE. CDR3 length: 13 amino acids. The V gene lost 4 bases and the J gene lost 0 bases, with 7 bases spanning the gap.